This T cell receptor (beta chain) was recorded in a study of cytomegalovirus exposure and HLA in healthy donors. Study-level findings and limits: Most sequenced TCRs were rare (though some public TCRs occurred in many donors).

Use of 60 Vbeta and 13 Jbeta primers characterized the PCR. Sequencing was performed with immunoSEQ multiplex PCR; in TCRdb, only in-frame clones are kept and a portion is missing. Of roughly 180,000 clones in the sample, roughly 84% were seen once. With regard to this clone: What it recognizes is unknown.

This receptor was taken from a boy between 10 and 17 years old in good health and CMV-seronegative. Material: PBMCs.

CDR3 bases: TGTGCCAGTAGTATCCCAAAGCACAGGGGGGGCAACACTGAAGCTTTCTTT. Translation gives CASSIPKHRGGNTEAFF. The chain has TRBV19 and TRBJ1-1; 8 bases fit TRBD1. The V segment lost 3 bases and the J segment 2 bases; nucleotides outside the gene matches: 11. Germline V CDR1 and CDR2: LNHDA, SQIVND (reference sequence). There are 17 residues in the CDR3.